This TCR beta chain comes out of a study of blood T cell repertoires in COVID-19. Only in-frame clones appear in the TCRdb table, and some are missing; sequencing was by immunoSEQ multiplex PCR. Among roughly 360,000 clones listed, approximately 87% were seen once. Trimming cost V 5 bases and J 4 bases, with 17 bases left between them. Germline CDR1 is SGHTA and CDR2 is FQGTGA. The CDR3 runs 15 residues. The source material was PBMCs or T cells enriched from blood (not recorded which). This clonotype was sampled from a young woman with acute COVID-19. V is TRBV7-3 and J is TRBJ1-1; D is possibly TRBD1 (5 bases). CDR3 coding DNA: TGTGCCAGCAGCCCCGACGGGAGGGGTGGCACTGAAGCTTTCTTT. It encodes CASSPDGRGGTEAFF.